This TCR beta chain was obtained from a study of CD8 T cells in ankylosing spondylitis. Findings and caveats of the study: A number of the motif variants had already been described in reactive arthritis synovial fluid and blood. Disease-linked clones reportedly concentrated significantly in matched ankylosing spondylitis synovial fluid. Made up of eight highly homologous variants, a TCR beta motif appeared characteristic of ankylosing spondylitis blood. CD8+ by phenotype, disease-linked clones were relatively rare in peripheral blood.

Concerning this clonotype: What it binds is not known.

Using quantitative 5'-RACE with molecular barcodes, the authors made TCR beta libraries. TCRdb called the 5' RACE reads again in MiXCR, with one record for every CDR3 protein. The sample contains roughly 440,000 distinct CDR3 sequences, roughly 15% of which appear only once. The receptor's source is a male donor with ankylosing spondylitis. The sample was blood, either unsorted or a sorted T cell fraction (not recorded which).

In DNA form, the CDR3 reads TGTGCCAGCAGCCATCTGGGACAGGTGAACTATGGCTACACCTTC. Amino acids: CASSHLGQVNYGYTF. This chain links TRBV12-3 or TRBV12-4 with TRBJ1-2; 8 positions agree with TRBD1. V trimming: 6 bases; J trimming: 2 bases; junction bases outside the gene matches: 8. This CDR3 has 15 residues.